This entry is about one T cell receptor (beta chain). The antigen remains undetermined. This specimen comes from a study of Ad26.COV2.S vaccination and SARS-CoV-2 variants. Study-wide context: Vaccine-arm donor from the placebo-controlled COV1001 Ad26.COV2.S trial. General study points: Placebo recipients had lower spike-specific TCR breadth than vaccine recipients.

Treatment noted: around 19 received Ad26.COV2.S at low or high dose, single or two shots; 5 received placebo; per-sample allocation not given. Sampling happened 63 days after the first vaccine or placebo injection. Sequencing used immunoSEQ multiplex PCR; TCRdb keeps in-frame clones, though not all of them. Of 350,000 to 450,000 clones listed, about nine tenths are singletons. The clonotype originates from a person between 18 and 59 years old who received the Ad26.COV2.S COVID-19 vaccine or a placebo. This sample comprised peripheral blood, obtained in a trial of Ad26.COV2.S vaccine versus placebo.

CDR3 region: CASRESGANVLTF. The CDR3 DNA reads TGTGCCAGCAGGGAGTCTGGGGCCAACGTCCTGACTTTC. V usage is TRBV25-1 and J usage is TRBJ2-6; D ambiguous. Trimming stripped 6 bases from V and 1 base from J, with 4 bases between. CDR1 and CDR2 (germline): MGHDK, SYGVNS. The CDR3 has 13 amino acids.